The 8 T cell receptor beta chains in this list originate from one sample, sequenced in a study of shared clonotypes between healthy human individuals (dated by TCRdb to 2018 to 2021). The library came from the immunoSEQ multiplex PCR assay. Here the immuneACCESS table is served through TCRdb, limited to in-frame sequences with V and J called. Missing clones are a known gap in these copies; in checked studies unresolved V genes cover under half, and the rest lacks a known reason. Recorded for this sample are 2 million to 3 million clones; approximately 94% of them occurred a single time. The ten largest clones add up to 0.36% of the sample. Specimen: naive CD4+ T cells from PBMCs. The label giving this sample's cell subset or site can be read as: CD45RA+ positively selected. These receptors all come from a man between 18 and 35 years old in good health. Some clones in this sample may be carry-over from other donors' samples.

The DNA for the CDR3 is TGTGCCAGCAGCCCGGGGGCTAGCGTCGCCACAGATACGCAGTATTTT. It yields the protein CASSPGASVATDTQYF. The gene calls are TRBV5-8 and TRBJ2-3; D tentatively fits TRBD1 or TRBD2 (6 bases each). From germline, CDR1 is SGHTS and CDR2 YDEGEE. The germline V and J ends were trimmed by 4 bases and 2 bases, with 17 bases remaining between them. This CDR3 contains 16 residues.

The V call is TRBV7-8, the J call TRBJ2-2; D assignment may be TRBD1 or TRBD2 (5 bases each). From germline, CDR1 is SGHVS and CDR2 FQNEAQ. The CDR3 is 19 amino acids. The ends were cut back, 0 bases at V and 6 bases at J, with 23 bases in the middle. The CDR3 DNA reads TGTGCCAGCAGCTTAGCAGGGGCGCGAGGCGGACGGAGGCCCGGGGAGCTGTTTTTT. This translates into CASSLAGARGGRRPGELFF.

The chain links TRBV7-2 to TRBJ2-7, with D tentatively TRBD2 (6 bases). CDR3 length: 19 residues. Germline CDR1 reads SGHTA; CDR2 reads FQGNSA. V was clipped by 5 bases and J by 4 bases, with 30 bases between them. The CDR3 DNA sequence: TGTGCCAGCAGCACTCAGACCGGGACTTCGGACCCAGATGATTACGAGCAGTACTTC. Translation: CASSTQTGTSDPDDYEQYF.

CDR3 in DNA: TGTGCCAGCAGCTTAGGTTCTTACTCGGCTGAAGCTTTCTTT. This gives the protein CASSLGSYSAEAFF. The chain is built from TRBV7-9 and TRBJ1-1; D is unresolved. CDR3 length equals 14 residues. Germline CDR1 and CDR2: SEHNR and FQNEAQ (reference sequence). V was shortened by 1 base and J by 6 bases, with 12 bases between the two germline ends. Using reference TRBV7-9 and TRBJ1-1 for the parts outside the CDR3, the full variable domain is DTGVSQNPRHKITKRGQNVTFRCDPISEHNRLYWYRQTLGQGPEFLTYFQNEAQLEKSRLLSDRFSAERPKGSFSTLEIQRTEQGDSAMYLCASSLGSYSAEAFFGQGTRLTVV.

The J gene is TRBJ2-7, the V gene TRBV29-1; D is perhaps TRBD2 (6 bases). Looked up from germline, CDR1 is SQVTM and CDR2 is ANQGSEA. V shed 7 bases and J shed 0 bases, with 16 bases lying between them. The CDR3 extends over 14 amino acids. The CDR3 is CSAAGRGLSYEQYF. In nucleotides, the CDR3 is TGCAGCGCCGCCGGAAGGGGACTCTCCTACGAGCAGTACTTC.

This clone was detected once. The CDR3 DNA reads TGTGCCAGCAGCTTGCCAGGGAGGACTGTATATGGCTACACCTTC. As protein: CASSLPGRTVYGYTF. The rearrangement links TRBV5-4 to TRBJ1-2, with D possibly TRBD1 on 5 matching bases. V gave up 1 base and J gave up 5 bases, with 15 bases separating them. The CDR3 has 15 amino acids. Germline V CDR1 and CDR2: SGHNT, YYREEE (reference sequence).

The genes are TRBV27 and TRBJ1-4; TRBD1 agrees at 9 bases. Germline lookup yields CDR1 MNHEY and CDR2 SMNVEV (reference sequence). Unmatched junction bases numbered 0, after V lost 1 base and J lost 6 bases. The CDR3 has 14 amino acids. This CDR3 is CASSLWTGDEKLFF. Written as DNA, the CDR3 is TGTGCCAGCAGTTTATGGACAGGGGATGAAAAACTGTTTTTT. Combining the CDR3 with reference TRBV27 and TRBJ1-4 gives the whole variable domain EAQVTQNPRYLITVTGKKLTVTCSQNMNHEYMSWYRQDPGLGLRQIYYSMNVEVTDKGDVPEGYKVSRKEKRNFPLILESPSPNQTSLYFCASSLWTGDEKLFFGSGTQLSVL.

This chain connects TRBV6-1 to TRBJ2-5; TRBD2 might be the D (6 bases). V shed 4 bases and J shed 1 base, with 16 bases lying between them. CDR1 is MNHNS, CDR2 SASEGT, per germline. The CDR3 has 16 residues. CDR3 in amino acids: CASSALGLRGQETQYF. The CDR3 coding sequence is TGTGCCAGCAGTGCCCTGGGACTTAGGGGCCAAGAGACCCAGTACTTC.